This T cell receptor beta chain was identified in a study of T cell responses to AZD1222 COVID-19 vaccine. This CDR3 is 15 amino acids long. The germline V gene has CDR1 LNHDA and CDR2 SQIVND (reference sequence). V shed 2 bases and J shed 1 base, with 9 bases lying between them. The method was immunoSEQ multiplex PCR; TCRdb's version includes in-frame clones alone and lacks a portion of them. The repertoire includes fewer than 85,000 clones, 80% to 90% of them detected once, and 18% sits in the top ten. Turning to this clone: Antigen specificity is unknown.

Findings of the study overall: Repertoires were obtained solely post-peak T cell response. Distributed over spike, vaccine-associated CD4 TCRs predominated at 160-218 and 743-854.

J is TRBJ1-5 and V is TRBV19, with TRBD1 as a possible D gene (6 bases). This sequence was found in an adult who received the AZD1222 COVID-19 vaccine. The specimen was peripheral blood, collected 28 days after the second AZD1222 dose. CDR3 bases: TGTGCCAGTAGTATAACAGGGTTGAGCAATCAGCCCCAGCATTTT. This translates into CASSITGLSNQPQHF. Together with reference TRBV19 and TRBJ1-5, the CDR3 gives the full variable domain: DGGITQSPKYLFRKEGQNVTLSCEQNLNHDAMYWYRQDPGQGLRLIYYSQIVNDFQKGDIAEGYSVSREKKESFPLTVTSAQKNPTAFYLCASSITGLSNQPQHFGDGTRLSIL.